This paragraph covers one TCR beta chain sequence. What it binds is unknown. CD45RO-negative, CCR7-positively selected cells formed the naive CD8 fraction, excluding terminally differentiated effector memory CD45RA+ cells. This sample is part of a study of shared clonotypes between healthy human individuals. The wider study: The cohort had two women and a few men, ages 18 to 49. Study findings and constraints: The diversity represented, both genetic and in exposure history, was limited by few donors.

CDR1 is SGHDT and CDR2 is YYEEEE in the germline V gene. This CDR3 has 16 amino acids. The V gene end was trimmed by 4 bases and the J gene end by 6 bases; junction bases not matched to a gene: 9. The assay ran at deep level. It was across several immunoSEQ plates that each subset's genomic DNA was evenly split. Produced via immunoSEQ multiplex PCR; TCRdb's table is partial and in-frame only. The repertoire holds some 2.1 million clones, with roughly 94% as singletons. Specimen: naive CD8+ T cells sorted from blood. The TCR originated in a young man in good health. This rearrangement joins TRBV5-6 to TRBJ2-5; 13 bases align to TRBD2. The DNA of the CDR3 is TGTGCCAGCAGCCCGGGACTAGCGGGGCCATTGAAGACCCAGTACTTC. As protein: CASSPGLAGPLKTQYF.